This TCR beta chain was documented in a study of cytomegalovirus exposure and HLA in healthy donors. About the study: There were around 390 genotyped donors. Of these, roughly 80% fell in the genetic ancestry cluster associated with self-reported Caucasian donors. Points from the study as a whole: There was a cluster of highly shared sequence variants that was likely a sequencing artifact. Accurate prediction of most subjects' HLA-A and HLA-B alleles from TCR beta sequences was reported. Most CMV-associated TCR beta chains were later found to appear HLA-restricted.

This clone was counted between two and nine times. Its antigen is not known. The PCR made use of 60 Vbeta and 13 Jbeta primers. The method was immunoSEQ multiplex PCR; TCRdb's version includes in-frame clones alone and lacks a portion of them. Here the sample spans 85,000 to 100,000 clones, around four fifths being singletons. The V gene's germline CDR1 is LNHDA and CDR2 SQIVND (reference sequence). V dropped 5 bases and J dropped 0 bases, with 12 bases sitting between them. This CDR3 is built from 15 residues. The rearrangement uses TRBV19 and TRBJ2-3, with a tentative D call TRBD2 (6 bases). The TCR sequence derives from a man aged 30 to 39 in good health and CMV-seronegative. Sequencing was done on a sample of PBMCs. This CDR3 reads CASSSLGGSTDTQYF. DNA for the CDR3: TGTGCCAGTAGTTCCTTGGGAGGAAGCACAGATACGCAGTATTTT.